The 5 T cell receptor beta chains below come from one sample, sequenced in a study of early T cells in non-severe SARS-CoV-2 infection. TCRdb reprocessed the 5' RACE reads with MiXCR, giving one entry per CDR3 protein. The sample consists of about 48,000 distinct CDR3 sequences, approximately 5.7% of them appearing once. Here the sequenced sample was whole blood, taken at baseline. These receptors all come from an adult who was a healthcare worker with PCR-confirmed SARS-CoV-2 infection or an uninfected control (not recorded which).

This clonotype has at least ten counts. The V gene is TRBV20-1, the J gene TRBJ2-1, with D possibly TRBD2 on 6 matching bases. Trimming cost V 3 bases and J 5 bases, with 11 bases left between them. There are 13 residues in the CDR3. Germline V gene data show CDR1 as DFQATT and CDR2 as SNEGSKA (reference sequence). Here the CDR3 reads CSASRDSDNEQFF. The DNA of the CDR3 is TGCAGTGCTAGCCGGGACTCGGACAATGAGCAGTTCTTC.

This clonotype turned up a few times. CDR3 loop: CASSKGPNTGELFF. CDR3 bases: TGTGCCAGCAGTAAGGGACCGAACACCGGGGAGCTGTTTTTT. V and J are TRBV6-2 or TRBV6-3 and TRBJ2-2, with D perhaps TRBD1 or TRBD2 (5 bases each). Germline V gene sequence: CDR1 MNHEY, CDR2 SVGEGT. The CDR3 consists of 14 residues. The ends were cut back, 5 bases at V and 0 bases at J, with 7 bases in the middle.

This clonotype appeared many times. The rearrangement uses TRBV11-2 and TRBJ2-1; D may be TRBD2 (5 bases). The CDR3 consists of 14 residues. CDR1 and CDR2 from the germline V gene are SGHAT and FQNNGV. V was shortened by 0 bases and J by 5 bases, with 8 bases between the two germline ends. CDR3 sequence reads: CASSLDWTDNEQFF. The DNA for the CDR3 is TGTGCCAGCAGCTTAGATTGGACTGACAATGAGCAGTTCTTC. The whole variable domain, filled in from reference TRBV11-2 and TRBJ2-1, reads EAGVAQSPRYKIIEKRQSVAFWCNPISGHATLYWYQQILGQGPKLLIQFQNNGVVDDSQLPKDRFSAERLKGVDSTLKIQPAKLEDSAVYLCASSLDWTDNEQFFGPGTRLTVL.

This clonotype occurred a few times. CDR3 in DNA: TGTGCCAGCAGCTCACGGGACATCTGGCCGACAGATACGCAGTATTTT. Protein sequence: CASSSRDIWPTDTQYF. J is TRBJ2-3 and V is TRBV5-6; tentative D call: TRBD1 (6 bases). This CDR3 is 16 amino acids long. CDR1 is SGHDT, CDR2 YYEEEE, per germline. V lost 3 bases to trimming and J lost 3 bases, with 17 bases between them.

This clonotype was seen repeatedly, ten times or more. This rearrangement joins TRBV24-1 to TRBJ2-1; 7 nucleotides agree with TRBD2. The germline V gene encodes CDR1 KGHDR and CDR2 SFDVKD. The V gene end was trimmed by 1 base and the J gene end by 0 bases; junction bases not matched to a gene: 8. CDR3 length: 18 amino acids. The CDR3 protein is CATSDFGVGGSSYNEQFF. The DNA of the CDR3 is TGTGCCACCAGTGATTTTGGGGTAGGCGGGAGCTCCTACAATGAGCAGTTCTTC.